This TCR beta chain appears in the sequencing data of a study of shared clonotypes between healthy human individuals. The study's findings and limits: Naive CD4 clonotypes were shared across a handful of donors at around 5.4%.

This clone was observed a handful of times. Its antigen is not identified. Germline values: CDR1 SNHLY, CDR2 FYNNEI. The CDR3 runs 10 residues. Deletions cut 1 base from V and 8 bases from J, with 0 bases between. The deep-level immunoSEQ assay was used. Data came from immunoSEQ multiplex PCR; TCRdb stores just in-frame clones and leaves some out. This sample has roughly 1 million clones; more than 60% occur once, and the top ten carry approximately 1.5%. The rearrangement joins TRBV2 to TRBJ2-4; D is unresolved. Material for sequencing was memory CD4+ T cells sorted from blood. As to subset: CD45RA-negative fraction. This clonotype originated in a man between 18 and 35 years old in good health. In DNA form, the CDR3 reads TGTGCCAGCAGTGAAGACATTCAGTACTTC. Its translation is CASSEDIQYF.